The 26 T cell receptor beta chains given below trace back to one sample, sequenced in a study of blood T cells in healthy people across ages (dated by TCRdb to between 2015 and 2017). The library was produced with 5' RACE. The instrument was an Illumina HiSeq 2500. A second PCR of 7 to 11 cycles was run with a J-beta primer mix and a sample-barcoded 5' primer. TCRdb passed the public sequencing reads through fastp at Q25 and MiXCR, retaining productive beta sequences. Rows with a matching CDR3 protein are joined into one entry that keeps the most common DNA and genes. This sample has 550,000 to 600,000 distinct CDR3 sequences in its table, and 27% of those were observed once. Less than 20% of the sample rests with the top ten. Sequencing was done on a sample of blood. These receptors originate from an older woman in good health.

CDR3: CSAPKRAGGPGDTQYF. The DNA of the CDR3 is TGCAGTGCCCCTAAGAGAGCGGGGGGGCCCGGGGATACGCAGTATTTT. This chain joins TRBV20-1 and TRBJ2-3; 10 positions agree with TRBD2. The CDR3 is 16 residues long. Germline trimming cut 6 bases from V and 6 bases from J; bases unmatched to any gene: 15. Germline V CDR1 and CDR2: DFQATT, SNEGSKA (reference sequence).

As for this clonotype: In this CDR3 the conserved last residue, phenylalanine or tryptophan, is missing, so a read error is likely. This chain connects TRBV29-1 to TRBJ2-4; weak D call: TRBD2 (5 bases). The CDR3 length is 13 residues. V was pared by 6 bases and J by 8 bases, with 17 bases between. Germline V gives CDR1 SQVTM, CDR2 ANQGSEA. This CDR3 is CSVGLNLRDIQYL. CDR3 coding DNA: TGCAGCGTCGGGCTTAATTTGAGGGACATTCAGTACCTC.

This chain connects TRBV12-3 or TRBV12-4 to TRBJ1-1; 7 nucleotides align to TRBD1. V shed 7 bases and J 7 bases; nucleotides not matched to a gene: 9. The CDR3 is 13 residues long. The CDR3, as DNA: TGTGCCAGCACCCGAAGGGGGCAGGGTGAAGCTTTCTTT. It translates to CASTRRGQGEAFF.

This clonotype has ten or more counts. The V call is TRBV11-2, the J call TRBJ1-2; perhaps TRBD1 as D (5 bases). There are 15 residues in the CDR3. Germline CDR1 SGHAT, CDR2 FQNNGV. Trimming cost V 4 bases and J 7 bases, with 19 bases left between them. In DNA, the CDR3 is TGTGCCAGCAGCTCGCCTGGGAGGGGCGCTGGTGGCTACACCTTC. Translation: CASSSPGRGAGGYTF.

The chain couples TRBV29-1 to TRBJ2-1; either TRBD1 or TRBD2 may fit D (5 bases each). Germline CDR1 SQVTM, CDR2 ANQGSEA. Trimming took off 2 bases at V and 8 bases at J, with 25 bases between the two ends. The CDR3 runs 17 residues. The CDR3 here is CSVESLAEEGVTDEQFF. In DNA form, the CDR3 reads TGCAGCGTTGAATCCCTCGCGGAGGAAGGGGTTACGGATGAGCAGTTCTTC.

In its sample, this clonotype was seen a few times. The chain uses TRBV7-2 and TRBJ1-2, with D possibly TRBD1 on 5 matching bases. The germline CDR1 and CDR2 sequences are SGHTA and FQGNSA. CDR3 length equals 14 residues. V lost 7 bases, J lost 7 bases, and 19 bases lay in between. The CDR3 DNA reads TGTGCCAGCAACTATGACTGGTATGGGGCTGGCTACACCTTC. Translated: CASNYDWYGAGYTF.

This clonotype was counted many times. This chain joins TRBV6-5 and TRBJ2-1, with D possibly matching TRBD2 (6 bases). Looked up from germline, CDR1 is MNHEY and CDR2 is SVGAGI. This CDR3 contains 15 residues. Trimming removed 2 bases from V and 2 bases from J, with 10 bases in between. The CDR3 region is CASSYRREAYNEQFF. In nucleotides, the CDR3 is TGTGCCAGCAGTTACCGCAGGGAGGCCTACAATGAGCAGTTCTTC.

The sample holds a few counts of this clonotype. The rearrangement links TRBV12-3 or TRBV12-4 to TRBJ2-2; 10 bases are a match to TRBD2. V dropped 7 bases and J dropped 8; count of bases not matched to a gene: 13. CDR3 length: 16 amino acids. The CDR3 DNA reads TGTGCCAGCACTCCTCGGCTAGCGGGGGCCTCGGGGGAGCTGTTTTTT. Amino acid sequence: CASTPRLAGASGELFF.

Many counts were recorded for this clonotype. The chain combines TRBV25-1 with TRBJ1-4; 7 bases map to TRBD1. The J segment lost 5 bases and the V segment lost 3 bases, leaving 6 bases of the junction unmatched. The CDR3 has 15 residues. CDR1 is MGHDK and CDR2 is SYGVNS in the germline V gene. The CDR3 loop is CASSERQGRNEKLFF. The CDR3, as DNA: TGTGCCAGCAGTGAGAGACAGGGTCGGAATGAAAAACTGTTTTTT. Full variable domain (missing parts from reference TRBV25-1 and TRBJ1-4): EADIYQTPRYLVIGTGKKITLECSQTMGHDKMYWYQQDPGMELHLIHYSYGVNSTEKGDLSSESTVSRIRTEHFPLTLESARPSHTSQYLCASSERQGRNEKLFFGSGTQLSVL.

V gene TRBV20-1 combines with J gene TRBJ1-3; D is unclear. Germline values: CDR1 DFQATT, CDR2 SNEGSKA (reference sequence). V lost 3 bases and J 0 bases, leaving 12 bases between the germline ends. The CDR3 has 15 residues. CDR3 sequence reads: CSASKGHNSGNTIYF. CDR3 coding DNA: TGCAGTGCTAGTAAAGGTCATAACTCTGGAAACACCATATATTTT.

J is TRBJ1-2 and V is TRBV4-2, with D perhaps matching TRBD1 (5 bases). V was clipped by 4 bases and J by 6 bases, with 18 bases between them. Germline values: CDR1 LGHNA, CDR2 YNFKEQ. The CDR3 has 15 residues. CDR3 sequence: CASSPHPRVSDGYTF. The CDR3 coding sequence is TGTGCCAGCAGCCCCCACCCCAGGGTATCGGATGGCTACACCTTC.

This clonotype was seen more than once but under ten times. The V and J genes are TRBV3-1 and TRBJ2-7; 7 bases are a match to TRBD2. Trimming took 3 bases from V and 2 from J; bases not matched to a gene: 4. This CDR3 is 14 amino acids long. CDR1 is LGHDT and CDR2 is YNNKEL in the germline V gene (reference sequence). The chain's CDR3 is CASSHGEGPYEQYF. DNA for the CDR3: TGTGCCAGCAGCCATGGGGAGGGGCCCTACGAGCAGTACTTC.

In its sample, this clonotype was seen once. One junction end disagrees with the germline gene, perhaps due to a read error. This chain uses TRBV4-3 with TRBJ1-1; D unresolved. CDR3 length: 11 amino acids. The V gene's germline CDR1 is LGHNA and CDR2 YSLEER. The CDR3 here is CTSSRGTEAFF. The DNA of the CDR3 is TGCACCAGCAGCCGGGGCACTGAAGCTTTCTTT.

The rearrangement links TRBV7-2 to TRBJ1-1; D unresolved. The length of the CDR3 is 16 residues. Trimming shortened V by 5 bases and J by 5 bases, and 21 bases separated the two germline ends. CDR1 is SGHTA, CDR2 FQGNSA, per germline. For the CDR3, the DNA is TGTGCCAGCAGCCCACCCGGGTTCACTGTTGGGACTGAAGCTTTCTTT. Protein sequence: CASSPPGFTVGTEAFF.

This clonotype was found a few times. This chain joins TRBV6-6 and TRBJ2-1; D gene unclear. CDR3 length equals 15 residues. The ends were cut back, 2 bases at V and 0 bases at J, with 8 bases in the middle. The germline V gene encodes CDR1 MNHNY and CDR2 SVGAGI (reference sequence). CDR3 sequence: CASSYAGSSYNEQFF. The CDR3 DNA is TGTGCCAGCAGTTACGCCGGAAGCTCCTACAATGAGCAGTTCTTC.

This clonotype was detected only a few times. The rearrangement uses TRBV5-1 and TRBJ1-1; no reliable D call. This CDR3 region has 13 residues. V was trimmed by 10 bases and J by 6 bases, leaving 19 bases between them. CDR1 is SGHRS and CDR2 is YFSETQ in the germline V gene. CDR3 amino acids: CASTGTLAAEAFF. CDR3 DNA: TGCGCCTCAACGGGCACATTGGCAGCTGAAGCTTTCTTT.

The chain links TRBV12-3 or TRBV12-4 to TRBJ1-2, with D possibly matching TRBD1 (6 bases). The CDR3 spans 12 residues. Trimming took off 8 bases at V and 4 bases at J, with 11 bases between the two ends. CDR3 DNA: TGTGCCAGCTTTGAGGGGGTCTATGGCTACACCTTC. Amino acids: CASFEGVYGYTF.

Only a few counts were recorded for this clonotype. The chain carries TRBV9 and TRBJ2-1; TRBD1 or TRBD2 may be the D gene (5 bases each). V shed 4 bases and J shed 0 bases, with 14 bases lying between them. CDR1 is SGDLS and CDR2 is YYNGEE in the germline V gene. The length of the CDR3 is 16 residues. The CDR3 nucleotides read TGTGCCAGCAGCCCCCAGAGGGGCCTCTCCTACAATGAGCAGTTCTTC. This gives the protein CASSPQRGLSYNEQFF. Supplemented by reference TRBV9 and TRBJ2-1, the full variable domain reads DSGVTQTPKHLITATGQRVTLRCSPRSGDLSVYWYQQSLDQGLQFLIQYYNGEERAKGNILERFSAQQFPDLHSELNLSSLELGDSALYFCASSPQRGLSYNEQFFGPGTRLTVL.

This clonotype was observed at least ten times. The rearrangement links TRBV5-1 to TRBJ2-1; 7 positions match TRBD2. CDR1 SGHRS and CDR2 YFSETQ come from the germline V gene. The CDR3 loop spans 13 amino acids. The ends lost 2 bases at V and 8 bases at J; junction bases unmatched: 4. In DNA, the CDR3 is TGCGCCAGCAGCTTAGGACTAGACCATGAGCAGTTCTTC. Residues: CASSLGLDHEQFF. Based on the CDR3 plus reference TRBV5-1 and TRBJ2-1, the full variable domain is KAGVTQTPRYLIKTRGQQVTLSCSPISGHRSVSWYQQTPGQGLQFLFEYFSETQRNKGNFPGRFSGRQFSNSRSEMNVSTLELGDSALYLCASSLGLDHEQFFGPGTRLTVL.

V gene TRBV4-3 combines with J gene TRBJ1-3; D gene ambiguous. CDR1 LGHNA and CDR2 YSLEER come from the germline V gene. With 0 bases removed from V and 3 bases from J, the gap between germline ends came to 9 bases. CDR3 length: 15 residues. The CDR3 DNA reads TGCGCCAGCAGCCAAGAGACCGGGGTTGGAAACACCATATATTTT. Encoded protein: CASSQETGVGNTIYF.

CDR3: CASSQDMGAEGYTF. The DNA of the CDR3 is TGCGCCAGCAGCCAAGATATGGGGGCGGAGGGCTACACCTTC. This chain links TRBV4-3 with TRBJ1-2, with D possibly matching TRBD1 (6 bases). V dropped 0 bases and J dropped 8 bases, with 13 bases sitting between them. The CDR3 is 14 amino acids. Germline V lookup: CDR1 LGHNA, CDR2 YSLEER.

The chain couples TRBV29-1 to TRBJ2-1; D is unresolved. V gave up 7 bases and J gave up 0 bases, with 10 bases separating them. The CDR3 totals 13 residues. Germline V lookup: CDR1 SQVTM, CDR2 ANQGSEA. The CDR3 is CSGVWSSYNEQFF. The CDR3 region has the DNA TGCAGCGGCGTGTGGAGCTCCTACAATGAGCAGTTCTTC.

This clonotype was observed a few times. The V and J genes are TRBV4-2 and TRBJ1-1; D ambiguous. The CDR3 is made up of 15 amino acids. Trimming removed 2 bases from V and 3 bases from J, with 13 bases in between. Germline CDR1 and CDR2: LGHNA and YNFKEQ. CDR3 sequence reads: CASSQLSPGDTEAFF. The CDR3 DNA reads TGTGCCAGCAGCCAATTAAGTCCAGGTGACACTGAAGCTTTCTTT.

The chain has TRBV7-8 and TRBJ1-1, with no clear D. The CDR3 runs to 14 residues. Per the germline V gene, CDR1 is SGHVS and CDR2 is FQNEAQ. V shed 2 bases and J shed 3 bases, with 10 bases lying between them. This chain's CDR3 is CASSLQQRDTEAFF. In DNA, the CDR3 is TGTGCCAGCAGCTTACAACAGAGGGACACTGAAGCTTTCTTT.

This clonotype has more than one count but fewer than ten. The chain uses TRBV7-2 and TRBJ1-2; 8 bases map to TRBD1. The CDR3 totals 15 residues. The J segment lost 6 bases and the V segment lost 1 base, leaving 7 bases of the junction unmatched. Per the germline V gene, CDR1 is SGHTA and CDR2 is FQGNSA. This CDR3 is CASSLDGRDRHGYTF. DNA of the CDR3: TGTGCCAGCAGCTTAGATGGTAGGGACAGGCATGGCTACACCTTC. The full variable domain, in which reference TRBV7-2 and TRBJ1-2 provide the parts outside the CDR3, is GAGVSQSPSNKVTEKGKDVELRCDPISGHTALYWYRQSLGQGLEFLIYFQGNSAPDKSGLPSDRFSAERTGGSVSTLTIQRTQQEDSAVYLCASSLDGRDRHGYTFGSGTRLTVV.

The CDR3 sequence is CASSQDSLWRGYTF. DNA for the CDR3: TGTGCCAGCAGCCAAGATTCCCTATGGAGGGGCTACACCTTC. The rearrangement links TRBV3-1 to TRBJ1-2; D ambiguous. The CDR3 is 14 residues long. Trimming shortened V by 0 bases and J by 8 bases, and 13 bases separated the two germline ends. Germline V gene data show CDR1 as LGHDT and CDR2 as YNNKEL (reference sequence).